The clone carrying this TCR beta chain was observed once. The CDR3 has 16 amino acids. Germline CDR1 and CDR2: SEHNR and FQNEAQ (reference sequence). Trimming took off 5 bases at V and 2 bases at J, with 18 bases between the two ends. These data are taken from a study of blood T cell repertoires in COVID-19. Study-level information: Collection of acute and convalescent COVID-19 samples took place in the United States, Italy and Spain. T cells, B-cell-depleted T cells, or PBMCs supplied cDNA or gDNA.

Repertoires were generated with immunoSEQ multiplex PCR, while TCRdb's copy carries only in-frame clones and drops some. Of around 260,000 clones in the sample, 70% to 90% are singletons; the top ten hold 3.5% to 4.5%. Those who participated ranged in age from roughly 18 to 100 years and resided in about two dozen US areas. Recovery meant two consecutive negative NP/OP PCR tests, professional clearance, or resolved symptoms. The receptor was isolated from a woman aged 25 to 39 who had recovered from COVID-19. The sample taken for sequencing was PBMCs or T cells enriched from blood (not recorded which). The chain employs TRBV7-9 and TRBJ1-2; D call uncertain. The CDR3 sequence: CASSLPVSHLNYGYTF. The CDR3 DNA sequence: TGTGCCAGCAGCCTTCCCGTGAGCCACTTAAACTATGGCTACACCTTC.